Following are 4 T cell receptor beta chains from one sample sequenced in a study of vaccination effects on CD4 cells after COVID-19. No antigen has been identified for these receptors. The table came from immunoSEQ multiplex PCR; TCRdb's copy has only in-frame clones and leaves some out. The sample contains 45,000 or so clones, more than 75% of which appear only once. Researchers isolated CD4+ T cells once less than twelve days of culture had elapsed. The sequences come from CD4+ T cells from PBMCs cultured without peptide, collected before COVID-19 vaccination. The source is a human donor who had a prior SARS-CoV-2 infection.

This rearrangement joins TRBV10-1 to TRBJ2-1; 8 bases are a match to TRBD2. The CDR3 is made up of 15 amino acids. J gave up 6 bases and V 6 bases, and 10 bases lay outside the gene matches. Germline CDR1 is WNHNN and CDR2 is SYGVQD (reference sequence). The CDR3 nucleotides read TGCGCCAGCAGCGGGCGGAGCGGGAGACGCAATGAGCAGTTCTTC. Translation gives CASSGRSGRRNEQFF.

This clone has a single count. J is TRBJ2-3 and V is TRBV7-9; the D is unclear. The CDR3 runs to 16 residues. In germline, CDR1 is SEHNR, CDR2 FQNEAQ (reference sequence). V lost 5 bases, J lost 8 bases, and 23 bases lay in between. CDR3 protein: CASSPGDFSPAGTQYF. The DNA of the CDR3 is TGTGCCAGCAGCCCGGGCGACTTCTCCCCCGCAGGTACGCAGTATTTT.

The chain has TRBV12-5 and TRBJ1-3; 10 bases are shared with TRBD1. V dropped 7 bases and J dropped 4; count of bases not matched to a gene: 4. Looked up from germline, CDR1 is LGHNT and CDR2 is FRNRAP. The CDR3 is 14 amino acids. CDR3 DNA sequence: TGTGCTAGTGACGACAGGGGGCTAGGAAACACCATATATTTT. This gives the protein CASDDRGLGNTIYF.

The CDR3 nucleotides read TGTGCCAGCAGCTTAAGACAAGTGAACACTGAAGCTTTCTTT. The encoded protein is CASSLRQVNTEAFF. The chain links TRBV11-3 to TRBJ1-1; D is uncertain. The germline CDR1 and CDR2 sequences are SGHNT and YENEEA. Trimming stripped 2 bases from V and 0 bases from J, with 7 bases between. The CDR3 consists of 14 residues. Complete variable domain (other parts from reference TRBV11-3 and TRBJ1-1): EAGVVQSPRYKIIEKKQPVAFWCNPISGHNTLYWYLQNLGQGPELLIRYENEEAVDDSQLPKDRFSAERLKGVDSTLKIQPAELGDSAVYLCASSLRQVNTEAFFGQGTRLTVV.